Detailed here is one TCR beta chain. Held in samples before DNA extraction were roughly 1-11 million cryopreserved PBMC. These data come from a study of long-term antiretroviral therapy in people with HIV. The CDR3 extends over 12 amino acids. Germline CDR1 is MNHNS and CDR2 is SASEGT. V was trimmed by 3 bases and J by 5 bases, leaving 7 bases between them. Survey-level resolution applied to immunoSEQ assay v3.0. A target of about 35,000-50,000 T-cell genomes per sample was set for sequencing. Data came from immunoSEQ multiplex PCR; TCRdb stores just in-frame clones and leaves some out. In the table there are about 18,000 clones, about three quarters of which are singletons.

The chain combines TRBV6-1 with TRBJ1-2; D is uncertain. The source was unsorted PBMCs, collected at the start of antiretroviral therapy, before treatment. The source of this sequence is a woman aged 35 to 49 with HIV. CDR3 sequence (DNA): TGTGCCAGCAGTGAGGTCGGTTATGGCTACACCTTC. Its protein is CASSEVGYGYTF.